This T cell receptor (beta chain) originates from a study of T-cell reconstitution after alpha-beta-depleted transplantation in children. Study-wide points: Surviving recipient cells, namely T cells and thymic progenitors, were the source of high day-60 TCRbeta diversity in some patients.

It was with unique molecular identifiers that the TCRbeta library was prepared. TCRdb reprocessed the PCR reads via MiXCR and lists one record per CDR3 protein. The table shows approximately 350,000 distinct CDR3 sequences, with about a sixth occurring only once. This clonotype has a count of ten or more. Its antigen remains unknown. CDR3 length: 12 residues. After removal of 7 bases from V and 0 bases from J, the junction contained 1 base not matched to a gene. Per the germline V gene, CDR1 is DFQATT and CDR2 is SNEGSKA (reference sequence). Sequencing used PBMCs, mostly from graft donor cells, obtained 360 days after TCRalphabeta/CD19-depleted stem cell transplant. This TCR was sampled from a male patient aged 2-9 years who had a stem cell transplant for acute lymphoblastic leukemia, so the T cells may come from the graft donor. The chain uses TRBV20-1 and TRBJ2-7; 9 bases line up with TRBD2. CDR3 nucleotides: TGCAGTGGACTAGCGGACTCCTACGAGCAGTACTTC. Translated: CSGLADSYEQYF.